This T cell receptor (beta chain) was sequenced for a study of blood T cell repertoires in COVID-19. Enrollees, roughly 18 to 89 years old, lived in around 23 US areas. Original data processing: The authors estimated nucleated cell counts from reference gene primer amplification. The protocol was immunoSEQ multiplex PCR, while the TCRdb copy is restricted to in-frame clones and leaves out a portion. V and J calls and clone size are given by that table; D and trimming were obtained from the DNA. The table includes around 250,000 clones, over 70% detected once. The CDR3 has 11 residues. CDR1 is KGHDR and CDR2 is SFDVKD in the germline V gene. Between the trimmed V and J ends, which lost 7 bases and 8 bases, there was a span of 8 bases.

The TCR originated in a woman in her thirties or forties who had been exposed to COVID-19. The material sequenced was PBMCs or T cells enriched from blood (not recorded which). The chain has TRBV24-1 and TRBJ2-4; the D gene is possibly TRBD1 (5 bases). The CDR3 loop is CATRQGDIQYF. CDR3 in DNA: TGTGCCACCAGGCAGGGTGACATTCAGTACTTC.